This entry features one T cell receptor beta chain sequence. This sample was taken from a study of blood T cell repertoires in COVID-19. The wider study: Samples of COVID-19 (acute and convalescent) were obtained from the United States, Italy and Spain.

Followed over time, Seattle patients had been enrolled while infection was active. The CDR3 contains 16 residues. Looked up from germline, CDR1 is SGHRS and CDR2 is YFSETQ. Trimming pared 1 base from V and 5 bases from J, leaving 18 bases between. Original methodology: Amplification from reference gene primers served as the basis for estimated nucleated cell counts. Sequencing was performed with immunoSEQ multiplex PCR; in TCRdb, only in-frame clones are kept and a portion is missing. Clonal size and the V and J genes are those of that table, whereas D and trimming came from the DNA. The top ten clones hold approximately 12% of a sample with 270,000 or so clones, approximately 87% of them seen once.

Sequenced: peripheral blood. This chain links TRBV5-1 with TRBJ2-5; perhaps TRBD1 as D (6 bases). The TCR comes from a woman under 40 with COVID-19, enrolled during active disease. DNA of the CDR3: TGCGCCAGCAGCTTGTGGACAGAAATAGAGGGGGAGACCCAGTACTTC. It yields the protein CASSLWTEIEGETQYF.